The next 11 T cell receptor beta chains were all read from a single sample in a study of technical replicates of blood from several donors. Sequencing was performed with immunoSEQ multiplex PCR; in TCRdb, only in-frame clones are kept and a portion is missing. Here the sample spans 85,000 to 100,000 clones, approximately 96% being singletons. Sequenced material: T cells isolated from PBMCs. Receptors originate from a human donor in good health.

The sample holds a few counts of this clone. This chain joins TRBV6-6 and TRBJ2-3; 7 bases agree with TRBD1. V lost 8 bases, J lost 2 bases, and 7 bases stayed unmatched. CDR3 length: 14 residues. Germline V gene data show CDR1 as MNHNY and CDR2 as SVGAGI (reference sequence). The CDR3 protein is CASWDRQNTDTQYF. The CDR3 nucleotides read TGTGCCAGCTGGGACAGACAAAACACAGATACGCAGTATTTT.

The chain employs TRBV28 and TRBJ2-2, with 7 bases aligning to TRBD1. V shed 2 bases, J shed 6 bases, and the junction held 6 bases outside the gene matches. There are 15 residues in the CDR3. The germline V gene encodes CDR1 MDHEN and CDR2 SYDVKM. CDR3 DNA: TGTGCCAGCAGTTTAATGGGCCAGGGGGCCGGGGAGCTGTTTTTT. Protein product: CASSLMGQGAGELFF.

The chain couples TRBV15 to TRBJ1-5; 8 nucleotides align to TRBD1. The CDR3 has 16 amino acids. Germline-derived CDR1 and CDR2 are LNHNV and YYDKDF (reference sequence). Trimming took 2 bases from V and 3 from J; bases not matched to a gene: 6. Here the CDR3 DNA reads TGTGCCACCAGCAGAAACCGGGACAGGTTCAATCAGCCCCAGCATTTT. Its translation: CATSRNRDRFNQPQHF.

V and J are TRBV7-2 and TRBJ1-4, with D maybe TRBD1 (5 bases). The germline V and J ends were trimmed by 5 bases and 6 bases, with 13 bases remaining between them. CDR1 and CDR2 from the germline V gene are SGHTA and FQGNSA. The CDR3 extends over 14 amino acids. CDR3 protein: CASSPSGGYEKLFF. CDR3 nucleotides: TGTGCCAGCAGCCCTAGTGGGGGGTATGAAAAACTGTTTTTT. The entire variable domain, with the rest obtained from reference TRBV7-2 and TRBJ1-4, is as follows: GAGVSQSPSNKVTEKGKDVELRCDPISGHTALYWYRQSLGQGLEFLIYFQGNSAPDKSGLPSDRFSAERTGGSVSTLTIQRTQQEDSAVYLCASSPSGGYEKLFFGSGTQLSVL.

This clone appeared once. This chain links TRBV28 with TRBJ2-7, with a weak D call TRBD1 (7 bases). The germline V gene encodes CDR1 MDHEN and CDR2 SYDVKM. The CDR3 is 18 residues long. Deletions cut 4 bases from V and 4 bases from J, with 26 bases between. The CDR3 DNA reads as TGTGCCAGCAGTTCAGGGCCTCAGGGGGGAAGGATGGAGTACGAGCAGTACTTC. Protein sequence: CASSSGPQGGRMEYEQYF.

The rearrangement links TRBV9 to TRBJ2-7, with 8 bases aligning to TRBD1. V dropped 2 bases and J dropped 5; count of bases not matched to a gene: 6. In germline, CDR1 is SGDLS, CDR2 YYNGEE. CDR3 length equals 14 residues. The CDR3 spells CASSVSGGRDEQYF. As DNA, the CDR3 is TGTGCCAGCAGCGTGTCAGGGGGCAGGGACGAGCAGTACTTC. Full variable domain (rest looked up from reference TRBV9 and TRBJ2-7): DSGVTQTPKHLITATGQRVTLRCSPRSGDLSVYWYQQSLDQGLQFLIQYYNGEERAKGNILERFSAQQFPDLHSELNLSSLELGDSALYFCASSVSGGRDEQYFGPGTRLTVT.

J is TRBJ2-7 and V is TRBV29-1; tentatively, D is TRBD1 (6 bases). The CDR3 is made up of 12 amino acids. CDR1 and CDR2 from the germline V gene are SQVTM and ANQGSEA. V lost 4 bases and J lost 0, with 7 bases in between. CDR3 DNA: TGCAGCGTTGGACAGGCCTCCTACGAGCAGTACTTC. It yields the protein CSVGQASYEQYF.

The V call is TRBV14, the J call TRBJ2-1, with D possibly being TRBD1 (5 bases). The CDR3 extends over 13 amino acids. The germline V gene has CDR1 SGHDN and CDR2 FVKESK. The V gene lost 2 bases and the J gene lost 14 bases, with 16 bases spanning the gap. The CDR3 sequence: CASSQHRAGQEFF. CDR3 bases: TGTGCCAGCAGCCAACACCGAGCAGGGCAAGAGTTCTTC.

This clone was seen a few times. V usage is TRBV5-1 and J usage is TRBJ1-1; unclear D gene. Per the germline V gene, CDR1 is SGHRS and CDR2 is YFSETQ. The V and J ends lost 0 bases and 0 bases respectively, with 9 bases between them. The CDR3 covers 15 residues. The CDR3 sequence: CASSLATEMNTEAFF. CDR3 in DNA: TGCGCCAGCAGCTTGGCTACTGAGATGAACACTGAAGCTTTCTTT.

This clone was observed once. V usage is TRBV6-5 and J usage is TRBJ1-6; D is ambiguous. The CDR3 consists of 14 residues. V lost 6 bases and J 7 bases, leaving 13 bases between the germline ends. Germline CDR1 reads MNHEY; CDR2 reads SVGAGI. The CDR3 is CASRWASLNSPLHF. CDR3 in DNA: TGTGCCAGCAGGTGGGCCAGCCTCAATTCACCCCTCCACTTT.

The chain employs TRBV28 and TRBJ2-7, with D perhaps matching TRBD2 (5 bases). Germline-derived CDR1 and CDR2 are MDHEN and SYDVKM. V lost 5 bases to trimming and J lost 6 bases, with 26 bases between them. This CDR3 is built from 17 residues. CDR3 bases: TGTGCCAGCAGTCTTTCCAACCCGGAAAGAATCGGAGGCGAGCAGTACTTC. Translating gives CASSLSNPERIGGEQYF. The whole variable domain, remainder taken from reference TRBV28 and TRBJ2-7, is DVKVTQSSRYLVKRTGEKVFLECVQDMDHENMFWYRQDPGLGLRLIYFSYDVKMKEKGDIPEGYSVSREKKERFSLILESASTNQTSMYLCASSLSNPERIGGEQYFGPGTRLTVT.